The 5 T cell receptor beta chains below all came from one sample that was sequenced in a study of cytomegalovirus exposure and HLA in healthy donors. TCRdb's table, derived via immunoSEQ multiplex PCR, lists solely in-frame clones and lacks some. In the table there are about 66,000 clones, approximately 96% of which are singletons. Sequences were obtained from PBMCs. The receptors were gathered from a man between 18 and 29 years old in good health and CMV-seronegative.

V is TRBV2 and J is TRBJ2-1, with 7 nucleotides matching TRBD1. The CDR3 consists of 13 residues. Trimming removed 7 bases from V and 2 bases from J; junction bases left unmatched: 2. Germline V lookup: CDR1 SNHLY, CDR2 FYNNEI. CDR3 region: CASIGTAYNEQFF. CDR3 sequence (DNA): TGTGCCAGCATAGGGACAGCCTACAATGAGCAGTTCTTC.

The V call is TRBV11-2, the J call TRBJ2-7; TRBD2 is a possible D gene (6 bases). Germline assignment: CDR1 SGHAT and CDR2 FQNNGV. V shed 3 bases and J shed 2 bases, with 23 bases lying between them. The CDR3 extends over 18 amino acids. The CDR3 is CASSLSRLGSPKAYEQYF. DNA for the CDR3: TGTGCCAGCAGCTTGTCTAGACTAGGAAGCCCTAAAGCCTACGAGCAGTACTTC.

The V and J genes are TRBV7-2 and TRBJ2-5, with 7 bases that match TRBD2. The CDR3 sequence is 14 residues long. V lost 6 bases to trimming and J lost 5 bases; unmatched junction nucleotides: 9. Germline lookup yields CDR1 SGHTA and CDR2 FQGNSA. The CDR3 sequence: CASSGLGFSETQYF. CDR3 nucleotide sequence: TGTGCCAGCAGTGGACTAGGGTTTAGTGAGACCCAGTACTTC.

With respect to this clone: The sample holds other DNA sequences that translate to the same CDR3. The chain employs TRBV5-1 and TRBJ2-2; 10 nucleotides agree with TRBD1. This CDR3 contains 15 residues. Per the germline V gene, CDR1 is SGHRS and CDR2 is YFSETQ. After removal of 4 bases from V and 1 base from J, the junction contained 1 base not matched to a gene. CDR3 coding DNA: TGCGCCAGCAGCCGGGACAGGGGGAACACCGGGGAGCTGTTTTTT. This sequence encodes CASSRDRGNTGELFF. The full variable domain, with the rest looked up from reference TRBV5-1 and TRBJ2-2, is KAGVTQTPRYLIKTRGQQVTLSCSPISGHRSVSWYQQTPGQGLQFLFEYFSETQRNKGNFPGRFSGRQFSNSRSEMNVSTLELGDSALYLCASSRDRGNTGELFFGEGSRLTVL.

V and J are TRBV7-9 and TRBJ2-1; the match to TRBD1 covers 7 bases. Germline-derived CDR1 and CDR2 are SEHNR and FQNEAQ (reference sequence). This CDR3 is built from 15 residues. Germline trimming cut 4 bases from V and 10 bases from J; bases unmatched to any gene: 13. CDR3 DNA: TGTGCCAGCAGCTCTCCACGGGACAGACGATCCGAGCAGTTCTTC. Protein product: CASSSPRDRRSEQFF.